Listed below are T cell receptor beta chains from one sample, sequenced in a study of blood T cell repertoires in COVID-19. TCRdb's table, derived via immunoSEQ multiplex PCR, lists solely in-frame clones and lacks some. Among about 230,000 clones, 87% were seen once, and the ten largest hold about an eighth. Sequencing was performed on peripheral blood. These receptors came from a woman between 18 and 30 years old who had recovered from COVID-19. The CDR3 runs from the conserved cysteine through the conserved F or W. D genes are given only for firm matches. Size values are once, few and many counts, or a class for expanded clones, and some rows have none.

clone_size j_call v_call d_call cdr3_nt cdr3_aa
. TRBJ2-4 TRBV27 TRBD2 TGTGCCAGCAGTTCACGGACTAGCGGAAACATTCAGTACTTC CASSSRTSGNIQYF
. TRBJ1-2 TRBV4-2 . TGTGCCAGCACCCTCGGGGGGAGGGATGGCTACACCTTC CASTLGGRDGYTF
. TRBJ2-2 TRBV12-3/TRBV12-4 . TGTGCCAGCAGTTCAACAGCCGGGGAGCTGTTTTTT CASSSTAGELFF
. TRBJ1-1 TRBV6-1 . TGTGCCAGCAGTGAAACAGTGAACACTGAAGCTTTCTTT CASSETVNTEAFF
few TRBJ2-5 TRBV5-6 . TGTGCCAGCAGCTTGGCGCAGGGGCAAGAGACCCAGTACTTC CASSLAQGQETQYF
. TRBJ1-1 TRBV5-6 . TGTGCCAGCAGCTCGGGGGGGCAGACTGAAGCTTTCTTT CASSSGGQTEAFF
once TRBJ2-7 TRBV18 TRBD2 TGTGCCAGCTCACCGGGGGGACTAGCAGGTTACGAGCAGTACTTC CASSPGGLAGYEQYF
. TRBJ1-1 TRBV19 . TGTGCCAGTAGTTATCCAGGGATGAACACTGAAGCTTTCTTT CASSYPGMNTEAFF
. TRBJ2-3 TRBV4-3 TRBD1 TGCGCCAGCAGCCAAGAACTAGGACAGGCCACAGATACGCAGTATTTT CASSQELGQATDTQYF
. TRBJ2-7 TRBV10-2 TRBD1 TGCGCCAGCATAGGGGGGCGGGGACAGGGTTTTCAGGAGCAGTACTTC CASIGGRGQGFQEQYF
few TRBJ1-1 TRBV2 . TGTGCCAGCAGTGCTATTGACACTGAAGCTTTCTTT CASSAIDTEAFF
once TRBJ2-5 TRBV7-9 TRBD2 TGTGCCAGCAGCAACAAAGGAGCGGGAGTAGAGACCCAGTACTTC CASSNKGAGVETQYF
once TRBJ1-5 TRBV4-1 . TGCGCCAGCAGCCAAGGGGGGGTTTCGGCCAATCAGCCCCAGCATTTT CASSQGGVSANQPQHF
. TRBJ2-7 TRBV4-1 TRBD2 TGCGCCAGCAGCCAAGAGAGGCTAGCGGGAATCCCCTACGAGCAGTACTTC CASSQERLAGIPYEQYF
. TRBJ2-7 TRBV12-3/TRBV12-4 . TGTGCCAGCGGTACCAGCTCCTACGAGCAGTACTTC CASGTSSYEQYF
. TRBJ2-7 TRBV15 TRBD1 TGTGCCACCAGCGGGGTCACGGGACAGGGGGCCTACGAGCAGTACTTC CATSGVTGQGAYEQYF
. TRBJ1-5 TRBV3-1/TRBV3-2 . TGTGCCAGCAGCCAAGCAGGGAATAGCAATCAGCCCCAGCATTTT CASSQAGNSNQPQHF
. TRBJ2-7 TRBV4-3 TRBD2 TGCGCCAGCAGCCAAGACGGGGGGACCAGGGACGAGCAGTACTTC CASSQDGGTRDEQYF
. TRBJ1-5 TRBV18 . TGTGCCAGCTCACCGCAACTTAACAGGGAATATCAGCCCCAGCATTTT CASSPQLNREYQPQHF
. TRBJ2-5 TRBV9 TRBD2 TGTGCCAGCAGCTCCCGAGTGACTAGCGGTCCCCAAGAGACCCAGTACTTC CASSSRVTSGPQETQYF
once TRBJ1-3 TRBV7-6 . TGTGCCAGCAGGAGCGGGGCCTCTGGAAACACCATATATTTT CASRSGASGNTIYF
. TRBJ2-7 TRBV27 TRBD2 TGTGCCAGCAGTCTTGGTAGCGGGAGCTCCTACGAGCAGTACTTC CASSLGSGSSYEQYF
. TRBJ1-1 TRBV23-1 . TGCGCCAGCATCGCGCCAGGCAGGGCTACTGAAGCTTTCTTT CASIAPGRATEAFF
. TRBJ1-2 TRBV27 TRBD1 TGTGCCAGCAGTTTATCCCGACAGGGGGGGGTCTATGGCTACACCTTC CASSLSRQGGVYGYTF
. TRBJ1-4 TRBV5-1 TRBD1 TGCGCCAGCAGCTTGGAAGTGACAGGGAAGAAAAATGAAAAACTGTTTTTT CASSLEVTGKKNEKLFF
. TRBJ1-1 TRBV12-3/TRBV12-4 . TGTGCCAGCAGTTTAATGGGCGTTGAAGCTTTCTTT CASSLMGVEAFF
. TRBJ2-1 TRBV14 TRBD2 TGTGCCAGCAGCCAAGAGAAGGGACTAGCGGGGTACAATGAGCAGTTCTTC CASSQEKGLAGYNEQFF
once TRBJ1-2 TRBV10-3 . TGTGCCATCAGTGAGTCTTTTTCGGACAGCAAAACCTTTTATGGCTACACCTTC CAISESFSDSKTFYGYTF
. TRBJ1-2 TRBV12-3/TRBV12-4 . TGTGCCAGCAGTTTAGGAGCTAACTATGGCTACACCTTC CASSLGANYGYTF
. TRBJ2-7 TRBV13 TRBD1 TGTGCCAGCAGCCTTGGACAGGGGAGCGAGCAGTACTTC CASSLGQGSEQYF
. TRBJ2-7 TRBV7-9 TRBD1 TGTGCCAGCAGCTCCGGGACAGGCAGCTACGAGCAGTACTTC CASSSGTGSYEQYF
. TRBJ2-1 TRBV4-3 TRBD2 TGCGCCAGCAGCCAAGGGACTAGCGGGGCGGATGAGCAGTTCTTC CASSQGTSGADEQFF
. TRBJ1-5 TRBV7-3 . TGTGCCAGCAGCTTGGAACGGGGTCAGCCCCAGCATTTT CASSLERGQPQHF
. TRBJ1-6 TRBV7-2 . TGTGCCAGCAGGGATTCGGGGGGGTACGGTTCACCCCTCCACTTT CASRDSGGYGSPLHF
. TRBJ1-4 TRBV4-1 TRBD1 TGCGCCAGCAGCCAAGAAAGGACAGGGGAGGATGAAAAACTGTTTTTT CASSQERTGEDEKLFF
few TRBJ1-1 TRBV7-9 . TGTGCCAGCAGCTCCACGGGGGGAGGCACTGAAGCTTTCTTT CASSSTGGGTEAFF
. TRBJ1-4 TRBV7-3 TRBD1 TGTGCCAGCAGCTTAAGAGGGACAGGGGGCGAAAAACTGTTTTTT CASSLRGTGGEKLFF
. TRBJ2-7 TRBV10-1 TRBD1 TGCGCCAGCAGTGCCTCGACAGGGTCCTCCTACGAGCAGTACTTC CASSASTGSSYEQYF
. TRBJ2-1 TRBV11-2 TRBD2 TGTGCCAGCAGGAGAACTAGCGGGAGTGAGCAGTTCTTC CASRRTSGSEQFF
. TRBJ1-5 TRBV6-5 TRBD1 TGTGCCAGCAGTATGACAGGGTTCAATCAGCCCCAGCATTTT CASSMTGFNQPQHF
. TRBJ2-7 TRBV20-1 TRBD2 TGCAGTGCTAGTAGGCCTTTGTGGAGCGGGAGCGAGCAGTACTTC CSASRPLWSGSEQYF
once TRBJ2-2 TRBV12-5 TRBD2 TGTGCTAGTGGCCCCGGGACTAGAGTAGGCGGGGAGCTGTTTTTT CASGPGTRVGGELFF
once TRBJ2-1 TRBV18 . TGTGCCAGCTCAACGAGGACAGCGTACAATGAGCAGTTCTTC CASSTRTAYNEQFF
once TRBJ1-5 TRBV9 . TGTGCCAGCAGCGTAGACGGTTTCAGCAATCAGCCCCAGCATTTT CASSVDGFSNQPQHF
. TRBJ2-3 TRBV19 TRBD2 TGTGCCAGTAGTCCCAGTCTGGGAGCGGGGGGCACAGATACGCAGTATTTT CASSPSLGAGGTDTQYF
. TRBJ2-7 TRBV7-2 TRBD2 TGTGCCAGCAGCTTAACCCTAGTAGCGGGGGCCTACGAGCAGTACTTC CASSLTLVAGAYEQYF
once TRBJ1-1 TRBV19 TRBD1 TGTGCCAGTAGACCCTCAGGGGGGACAGACACTGAAGCTTTCTTT CASRPSGGTDTEAFF
. TRBJ2-2 TRBV27 TRBD2 TGTGCCAGCAGCGGACTAGCGGGCACCGGGGAGCTGTTTTTT CASSGLAGTGELFF